One sample yielded the 15 T cell receptor beta chains listed below, sequenced in a study of T cells in Graves' hyperthyroidism and ophthalmopathy. The CDR3 regions of TCR beta were amplified from RNA transcripts. The HTBI set primed first-round TCR CDR3 RT-PCR. TCRdb used MiXCR to reprocess the multiplex PCR reads, holding one entry per CDR3 protein. The table shows about 580,000 distinct CDR3 sequences, with approximately 44% occurring only once. The sample comprised peripheral blood or thyroid tissue (not recorded which). These receptors were obtained from a woman under 30 with Graves' hyperthyroidism.

The table lists this clonotype with a few counts. The chain couples TRBV4-1 to TRBJ2-7; 8 positions match TRBD2. V shed 0 bases and J 9 bases; nucleotides not matched to a gene: 7. The V gene's germline CDR1 is MGHRA and CDR2 YSYEKL. The CDR3 has 14 amino acids. This CDR3 reads CASSQEKRGPGQYF. CDR3 DNA: TGCGCCAGCAGCCAAGAAAAGCGGGGGCCTGGGCAGTACTTC.

The chain uses TRBV24-1 and TRBJ2-5; 7 bases agree with TRBD1. Germline values: CDR1 KGHDR, CDR2 SFDVKD. V trimming: 3 bases; J trimming: 7 bases; junction bases outside the gene matches: 7. The CDR3 consists of 14 residues. CDR3 in DNA: TGTGCCACCAGTGATCGACAGGGTGGTGGGACCCAGTACTTC. Its translation is CATSDRQGGGTQYF.

This clonotype has only a few counts. The chain is built from TRBV7-9 and TRBJ2-3, with D maybe TRBD1 (5 bases). Germline loops: CDR1 SEHNR, CDR2 FQNEAQ (reference sequence). Trimming stripped 2 bases from V and 4 bases from J, with 7 bases between. This CDR3 is 13 amino acids long. As DNA, the CDR3 is TGTGCCAGCAGCTTATCAGGGTCAGATACGCAGTATTTT. Encoded protein: CASSLSGSDTQYF. Based on the CDR3 plus reference TRBV7-9 and TRBJ2-3, the full variable domain is DTGVSQNPRHKITKRGQNVTFRCDPISEHNRLYWYRQTLGQGPEFLTYFQNEAQLEKSRLLSDRFSAERPKGSFSTLEIQRTEQGDSAMYLCASSLSGSDTQYFGPGTRLTVL.

At least ten counts were recorded for this clonotype. The chain couples TRBV24-1 to TRBJ1-5; D remains unclear. This CDR3 has 14 residues. V dropped 3 bases and J dropped 4 bases, with 9 bases sitting between them. The V gene's germline CDR1 is KGHDR and CDR2 SFDVKD. The DNA for the CDR3 is TGTGCCACCAGTGATCTGGAGGGAAATCAGCCCCAGCATTTT. Its translation: CATSDLEGNQPQHF.

This clonotype was detected ten times or more. V is TRBV20-1 and J is TRBJ1-2; 7 nucleotides agree with TRBD1. Trimming cost V 3 bases and J 4 bases; bases outside gene matches: 11. CDR1 is DFQATT and CDR2 is SNEGSKA in the germline V gene (reference sequence). The CDR3 spans 15 residues. CDR3 nucleotide sequence: TGCAGTGCTAGCCCGACAGGGTTAGGGTTCTATGGCTACACCTTC. Translated, it gives CSASPTGLGFYGYTF.

The genes are TRBV27 and TRBJ2-7; maybe TRBD2 (6 bases). CDR1 MNHEY and CDR2 SMNVEV come from the germline V gene (reference sequence). The CDR3 is 15 amino acids. V was trimmed by 0 bases and J by 3 bases, leaving 12 bases between them. The CDR3 bases are TGTGCCAGCAGTTTATCGAGGGACTGGGACTACGAGCAGTACTTC. It translates to CASSLSRDWDYEQYF.

This clonotype was seen at least ten times. CDR3 in DNA: TGTGCCAGCAGGTTCGGCTATGGCTACACCTTC. Amino acid sequence: CASRFGYGYTF. The chain combines TRBV12-3 or TRBV12-4 with TRBJ1-2; D gene ambiguous. The V end lost 6 bases, the J end lost 4 bases, and 6 bases lay between the germline ends. CDR3 size: 11 residues.

This clonotype was picked up many times. J is TRBJ1-1 and V is TRBV24-1, with D unclear. The CDR3 has 13 amino acids. Germline V lookup: CDR1 KGHDR, CDR2 SFDVKD. Trimming took 4 bases from V and 11 from J, leaving 16 bases between them. The CDR3 DNA sequence: TGTGCCACCAGTGACCCAACGGACGGAGGGGCTTTCTTT. Residues: CATSDPTDGGAFF.

The chain has TRBV4-3 and TRBJ1-1; D might be TRBD1 (6 bases). The CDR3 totals 17 residues. With 0 bases removed from V and 1 base from J, the gap between germline ends came to 15 bases. CDR1 is LGHNA and CDR2 is YSLEER in the germline V gene. The CDR3 sequence: CASSQDHPRGGNTEAFF. The CDR3 DNA reads TGCGCCAGCAGCCAAGACCATCCCAGAGGGGGGAACACTGAAGCTTTCTTT.

About this clonotype itself: The junction differs from germline at one of its ends, possibly a read error. The chain has TRBV7-3 and TRBJ2-2, with TRBD2 as a possible D gene (5 bases). The V gene's germline CDR1 is SGHTA and CDR2 FQGTGA. This CDR3 is built from 14 residues. CDR3 sequence: CASSLNPGRRGAVF. For the CDR3, the DNA is TGTGCCAGCAGCTTAAACCCCGGGCGCCGGGGAGCTGTTTTT.

V is TRBV24-1 and J is TRBJ1-4, with D perhaps matching TRBD1 (6 bases). This CDR3 is built from 18 residues. The V end lost 5 bases, the J end lost 2 bases, and 20 bases lay between the germline ends. Germline V gene data show CDR1 as KGHDR and CDR2 as SFDVKD. CDR3: CATSGLRDNKATNEKLFF. For the CDR3, the DNA is TGTGCCACCAGTGGCCTCCGGGACAATAAGGCGACTAATGAAAAACTGTTTTTT.

Many counts were recorded for this clonotype. The V call is TRBV6-5, the J call TRBJ1-2; possible D gene TRBD1, 6 bases. There are 14 residues in the CDR3. Germline CDR1 is MNHEY and CDR2 is SVGAGI. The ends were cut back, 0 bases at V and 3 bases at J, with 8 bases in the middle. CDR3 DNA: TGTGCCAGCAGTTACTCGGGGGCTGACTATGGCTACACCTTC. It encodes CASSYSGADYGYTF.

This clonotype was picked up a small number of times. The chain is built from TRBV7-2 and TRBJ2-7, with 7 bases fitting TRBD1. V lost 5 bases, J lost 12 bases, and 16 bases stayed unmatched. CDR1 and CDR2 from the germline V gene are SGHTA and FQGNSA. This CDR3 comprises 14 residues. CDR3 region: CASSPTLTPTGPYF. The CDR3 nucleotides are TGTGCCAGCAGCCCTACTCTCACTCCGACAGGGCCGTACTTC.

This clonotype was counted ten times or more. J is TRBJ1-2 and V is TRBV4-2; tentative D call: TRBD1 (5 bases). Germline V CDR1 and CDR2: LGHNA, YNFKEQ. The CDR3 sequence is 16 residues long. V shed 1 base and J shed 3 bases, with 15 bases lying between them. CDR3 sequence (DNA): TGTGCCAGCAGCCAAGCCCACCGGGACTCGGACTATGGCTACACCTTC. This gives the protein CASSQAHRDSDYGYTF.

There are a few counts of this clonotype. Sequence at one end of the junction differs from germline and may be a read error. The genes are TRBV7-3 and TRBJ2-7; 11 bases line up with TRBD2. This CDR3 is built from 16 residues. Per germline, CDR1 SGHTA and CDR2 FQGTGA. Written as DNA, the CDR3 is TGCGCCAGCAGCTATCCCGGGACTAGCGGCTCCTACGAGCAGTACTTC. Its protein is CASSYPGTSGSYEQYF.